These 4 T cell receptor beta chains share one sample of origin, sequenced in a study of T cells in Graves' hyperthyroidism and ophthalmopathy. RNA transcripts provided the source from which TCR beta CDR3 regions were amplified. TCR CDR3 regions were first amplified by RT-PCR with HTBI primers. One entry per CDR3 protein, called by TCRdb with MiXCR from the multiplex PCR reads. The sample comprises over 150,000 distinct CDR3 sequences, approximately 15% of which are singletons, and roughly 30% rests with the top ten. The sequenced sample was blood. The receptors stem from a woman in her forties or fifties with Graves' hyperthyroidism.

The chain carries TRBV4-1 and TRBJ1-2; D is unclear. The V end was cut by 0 bases, the J end by 0 bases, with 11 bases between. Germline V CDR1 and CDR2: MGHRA, YSYEKL. This CDR3 region has 16 residues. CDR3 loop: CASSQDGQYTNYGYTF. CDR3 nucleotides: TGCGCCAGCAGCCAAGATGGGCAGTATACTAACTATGGCTACACCTTC.

The chain uses TRBV13 and TRBJ2-5, with 10 positions matching TRBD2. The CDR3 has 18 residues. V was pared by 4 bases and J by 5 bases, with 16 bases of the junction left unmatched. Germline CDR1 and CDR2: PRHDT and FYEKMQ (reference sequence). The CDR3 region has the DNA TGTGCCAGCAGCTCCACCCCCCACAGCGGGGGGGCCATGGAGACCCAGTACTTC. This gives the protein CASSSTPHSGGAMETQYF.

A word on this clonotype: One base away lies a much larger clone, so this may be a sequencing read error. V and J are TRBV5-1 and TRBJ2-3, with D possibly TRBD2 on 5 matching bases. Germline V CDR1 and CDR2: SGHRS, YFSETQ. CDR3 length equals 17 residues. V was shortened by 2 bases and J by 6 bases, with 22 bases between the two germline ends. As DNA, the CDR3 is TGCGCCAGCAGCTTAATATCGACTCTCCTGCGGGCGGATACGCAGTATTTT. Encoded protein: CASSLISTLLRADTQYF.

This clonotype was recorded at least ten times. The chain couples TRBV12-5 to TRBJ2-3; TRBD1 agrees at 11 bases. This CDR3 spans 15 amino acids. V lost 10 bases to trimming and J lost 3 bases; unmatched junction nucleotides: 9. CDR1 and CDR2 from the germline V gene are LGHNT and FRNRAP. Here the CDR3 reads CATSGGTGGTDTQYF. CDR3 in DNA: TGTGCTACCTCGGGCGGGACAGGGGGGACAGATACGCAGTATTTT.